This is a list of T cell receptor beta chains from one sample in a study of response to subunit inactivated influenza vaccine. TCRdb passed the RT-PCR reads through MiXCR, listing each CDR3 protein once. This table holds about 700,000 distinct CDR3 sequences, 14% found once. This material consisted of PBMCs from blood, taken roughly 15 days before vaccination. The receptors were gathered from a man aged 50-60 years who received an inactivated influenza vaccine. CDR3s include the opening cysteine and the closing phenylalanine or tryptophan. Fields, in order: clone size, J gene, D gene, CDR3 length, V gene, CDR3 protein, CDR3 DNA. The D gene is left open where the match is weak. Part of the rows lack a size; the others show once, few, many or a class for expanded clones.

few	TRBJ2-4	TRBD2	15	TRBV20-1	CSARTSGRVKNIQYF	TGCAGTGCGCGGACTAGCGGGAGGGTCAAAAACATTCAGTACTTC
few	TRBJ2-7	-	14	TRBV5-1	CASSLKQGPYEQYF	TGCGCCAGCAGCTTGAAACAGGGTCCCTACGAGCAGTACTTC
-	TRBJ2-7	-	12	TRBV29-1	CSVEIQGHEQYF	TGCAGCGTTGAAATTCAAGGTCACGAGCAGTACTTC
-	TRBJ1-2	TRBD1	16	TRBV5-1	CASSLANGQGVYGYTF	TGCGCCAGCAGCTTGGCCAACGGACAGGGGGTCTATGGCTACACCTTC
-	TRBJ2-3	TRBD2	15	TRBV7-8	CASSSGLAETVTQYF	TGTGCCAGCAGCTCGGGACTAGCGGAGACAGTTACGCAGTATTTT
many	TRBJ1-2	-	11	TRBV12-3/TRBV12-4	CASSSDYGYTF	TGTGCCAGCAGTTCCGACTATGGCTACACCTTC
-	TRBJ2-7	-	12	TRBV6-1	CASSWGASEQYF	TGTGCCAGCAGTTGGGGAGCCAGCGAGCAGTACTTC
many	TRBJ2-3	TRBD2	15	TRBV20-1	CSARGLAGGPDTQYF	TGCAGTGCTAGAGGTCTAGCGGGAGGCCCAGATACGCAGTATTTT
many	TRBJ2-1	TRBD2	16	TRBV12-3/TRBV12-4	CASSLRTSGTYNEQFF	TGTGCCAGCAGTTTGAGGACTAGCGGGACCTACAATGAGCAGTTCTTC
few	TRBJ2-2	TRBD2	15	TRBV2	CASAGPAGGSGELFF	TGTGCCAGCGCCGGCCCGGCGGGGGGCAGCGGGGAGCTGTTTTTT
-	TRBJ1-3	-	15	TRBV5-1	CASSLGSFSGNTIYF	TGCGCCAGCAGCTTGGGATCCTTCTCTGGAAACACCATATATTTT
many	TRBJ1-2	-	14	TRBV4-3	CASSHADRVYGYTF	TGCGCCAGCAGCCACGCAGACAGAGTCTATGGCTACACCTTC
-	TRBJ1-6	-	14	TRBV10-3	CATTGFTGNSPLHF	TGTGCCACCACAGGGTTCACGGGGAATTCACCCCTCCACTTT
few	TRBJ2-1	-	14	TRBV14	CASSTGTRYNEQFF	TGTGCCAGCAGCACCGGGACACGCTACAATGAGCAGTTCTTC
-	TRBJ2-7	-	14	TRBV7-2	CASSSTRGGYEQYF	TGTGCCAGCAGCTCTACCAGGGGTGGGTACGAGCAGTACTTC
-	TRBJ2-7	TRBD1	15	TRBV9	CASSVAPGQGTEQYF	TGTGCCAGCAGCGTAGCCCCGGGACAGGGGACCGAGCAGTACTTC
few	TRBJ2-7	-	17	TRBV20-1	CSARPPFPAQGSYEQYF	TGCAGTGCTAGACCCCCCTTCCCGGCACAGGGCTCCTACGAGCAGTACTTC
-	TRBJ1-6	TRBD1	17	TRBV27	CASSLTGTATNNSPLHF	TGTGCCAGCAGTTTAACCGGGACAGCCACTAACAATTCACCCCTCCACTTT
many	TRBJ1-1	-	16	TRBV28	CASSTLLMRGGPGAFF	TGTGCCAGCAGCACTCTCCTAATGAGGGGGGGACCGGGAGCTTTCTTT
few	TRBJ2-3	TRBD2	16	TRBV29-1	CSVEDRASGSSDTQYF	TGCAGCGTTGAAGATCGGGCTAGCGGGAGTTCAGATACGCAGTATTTT
-	TRBJ2-5	-	13	TRBV6-6	CASSYDREETQYF	TGTGCCAGCAGTTACGACAGAGAAGAGACCCAGTACTTC
-	TRBJ2-5	-	16	TRBV12-3/TRBV12-4	CASSYGFGRGGETQYF	TGTGCCAGCAGTTATGGGTTCGGCCGCGGAGGAGAGACCCAGTACTTC
once	TRBJ1-2	-	13	TRBV7-7	CASSPLAPSGYTF	TGTGCTAGCAGCCCCCTTGCCCCGTCGGGCTACACCTTC
few	TRBJ2-7	-	14	TRBV12-3/TRBV12-4	CASSLAGGLHEQYF	TGTGCCAGCAGTTTAGCGGGGGGATTACACGAGCAGTACTTC
few	TRBJ2-1	TRBD2	16	TRBV9	CASSGGTSGSYNEQFF	TGTGCCAGCAGCGGGGGGACTAGCGGCTCCTACAATGAGCAGTTCTTC
few	TRBJ1-1	-	12	TRBV7-9	CASSLGYSEAFF	TGTGCCAGCAGCTTAGGGTATTCTGAAGCTTTCTTT
many	TRBJ2-3	-	11	TRBV19	CASEGVDTQYF	TGTGCCAGTGAGGGGGTCGATACGCAGTATTTT